This is a list of T cell receptor beta chains from one sample in a study of CD8 T cells in ankylosing spondylitis. TCRdb ran MiXCR on the 5' RACE reads and lists one entry per CDR3 protein. The sample consists of about 510,000 distinct CDR3 sequences, under 5.5% of them appearing once. The sample consisted of blood, either unsorted or a sorted T cell fraction (not recorded which). The source of these receptors is a male donor with ankylosing spondylitis. The CDR3 runs from the conserved cysteine through the conserved F or W. The order of the fields is J gene, D gene, V gene, clone size, CDR3 protein, CDR3 DNA. A D gene is named only where the DNA matches it firmly. The size field reads once, few, many or a size class.

J gene: TRBJ1-5; D gene: TRBD1; V gene: TRBV6-2/TRBV6-3; clone size: many; CDR3 protein: CASSLGVDRGRGVSYF; CDR3 DNA: TGTGCCAGCAGCCTCGGGGTGGACAGGGGGCGAGGGGTTTCGTATTTT
J gene: TRBJ2-1; D gene: TRBD2; V gene: TRBV5-1; clone size: few; CDR3 protein: CASTMTSGQYNEQFF; CDR3 DNA: TGCGCCAGTACCATGACTAGCGGCCAATACAATGAGCAGTTCTTC
J gene: TRBJ2-3; D gene: NA; V gene: TRBV19; clone size: few; CDR3 protein: CASSIWLPDTQYF; CDR3 DNA: TGTGCCAGTAGTATATGGCTCCCAGATACGCAGTATTTT
J gene: TRBJ2-7; D gene: TRBD1; V gene: TRBV20-1; clone size: few; CDR3 protein: CSATSWDRVREQYF; CDR3 DNA: TGCAGTGCTACGTCCTGGGACAGGGTGAGAGAGCAGTACTTC
J gene: TRBJ2-5; D gene: TRBD2; V gene: TRBV5-1; clone size: many; CDR3 protein: CASSVGLAQETQYF; CDR3 DNA: TGCGCCAGCAGCGTGGGACTAGCCCAAGAGACCCAGTACTTC
J gene: TRBJ1-5; D gene: NA; V gene: TRBV30; clone size: few; CDR3 protein: CAWSGGSNQPQHF; CDR3 DNA: TGTGCCTGGAGTGGAGGAAGCAATCAGCCCCAGCATTTT
J gene: TRBJ1-2; D gene: NA; V gene: TRBV20-1; clone size: many; CDR3 protein: CSAQSLGYTF; CDR3 DNA: TGCAGTGCCCAGTCTCTGGGCTACACCTTC
J gene: TRBJ1-2; D gene: NA; V gene: TRBV15; clone size: many; CDR3 protein: CATSRDREAGYTF; CDR3 DNA: TGTGCCACCAGCAGAGACAGGGAGGCTGGCTACACCTTC
J gene: TRBJ2-7; D gene: NA; V gene: TRBV6-2/TRBV6-3; clone size: many; CDR3 protein: CASSYRVMSSYEQYF; CDR3 DNA: TGTGCCAGCAGTTACAGGGTAATGTCATCCTACGAGCAGTACTTC
J gene: TRBJ2-1; D gene: NA; V gene: TRBV29-1; clone size: many; CDR3 protein: CSVKGRDRYNEQFF; CDR3 DNA: TGCAGCGTTAAGGGCAGGGATCGGTACAATGAGCAGTTCTTC